This passage covers 18 T cell receptor beta chains from one sample sequenced in a study of blood T cells in healthy people across ages. A second 7 to 11 cycle PCR used barcoded and J-beta primers. TCRdb re-derived calls from the 5' RACE reads in MiXCR, one entry per CDR3 protein. The sample carries about 730,000 distinct CDR3 sequences, 40% to 45% recorded once. Sample: blood. The receptors were gathered from a woman aged 60 to 75 in good health.

The V gene is TRBV7-2, the J gene TRBJ1-1, with D tentatively TRBD1 (5 bases). The CDR3 runs 14 residues. Trimming removed 1 base from V and 5 bases from J, with 11 bases in between. The V gene's germline CDR1 is SGHTA and CDR2 FQGNSA. DNA of the CDR3: TGTGCCAGCAGCTTAGGAGCAGGGATGACTGAAGCTTTCTTT. This sequence encodes CASSLGAGMTEAFF.

This chain uses TRBV9 with TRBJ2-3, with no clear D. CDR3 length: 13 amino acids. V was cut by 4 bases and J by 1 base, with 7 bases left in between. CDR1 is SGDLS, CDR2 YYNGEE, per germline. The CDR3 sequence: CASSTPGTDTQYF. DNA of the CDR3: TGTGCCAGCAGCACCCCAGGCACAGATACGCAGTATTTT.

The chain employs TRBV20-1 and TRBJ2-1; D is tentatively TRBD1 or TRBD2 (5 bases each). The DNA end is more similar to TRBJ2-7, so the J call may be wrong. Germline V gene data show CDR1 as DFQATT and CDR2 as SNEGSKA (reference sequence). This CDR3 contains 16 residues. The CDR3: CSARAPGPSSYNEQYF. In nucleotides, the CDR3 is TGCAGTGCTAGAGCCCCAGGGCCTAGCTCCTACAATGAGCAGTACTTC.

Regarding this clonotype: Possible read error: a much larger clone is one base away. The chain recombines TRBV20-1 with TRBJ2-7; TRBD2 matches 9 bases. This CDR3 is 11 amino acids long. V gave up 5 bases and J gave up 9 bases; unmatched junction bases: 5. Germline V CDR1 and CDR2: DFQATT, SNEGSKA (reference sequence). This CDR3 reads CSARLLAGQYF. The CDR3 region has the DNA TGCAGTGCTCGGTTACTAGCGGGGCAGTACTTC.

V is TRBV7-9 and J is TRBJ1-1, with 9 bases that match TRBD1. CDR1 SEHNR and CDR2 FQNEAQ come from the germline V gene (reference sequence). CDR3 length: 15 amino acids. The J segment lost 4 bases and the V segment lost 0 bases, leaving 3 bases of the junction unmatched. DNA for the CDR3: TGTGCCAGCAGCTTAGCAGGGACAGGGACCACTGAAGCTTTCTTT. It codes for CASSLAGTGTTEAFF.

This clonotype has more than one count but fewer than ten. The gene calls are TRBV12-3 or TRBV12-4 and TRBJ2-1; 11 positions match TRBD2. CDR3 length: 17 amino acids. J lost 6 bases, V lost 5 bases, and 12 bases had no gene match. Here the CDR3 reads CASSPLGVAGGINEQFF. CDR3 in DNA: TGTGCCAGCAGTCCGCTTGGTGTAGCGGGGGGGATCAATGAGCAGTTCTTC.

This clonotype was picked up many times. J is TRBJ2-7 and V is TRBV14, with 9 bases matching TRBD2. Trimming removed 1 base from V and 2 bases from J; junction bases left unmatched: 6. The CDR3 is 16 residues long. CDR1 SGHDN and CDR2 FVKESK come from the germline V gene. The CDR3 spells CASSQGGRDPAYEQYF. In DNA form, the CDR3 reads TGTGCCAGCAGCCAAGGCGGGAGGGACCCCGCCTACGAGCAGTACTTC. Full variable domain (missing parts from reference TRBV14 and TRBJ2-7): EAGVTQFPSHSVIEKGQTVTLRCDPISGHDNLYWYRRVMGKEIKFLLHFVKESKQDESGMPNNRFLAERTGGTYSTLKVQPAELEDSGVYFCASSQGGRDPAYEQYFGPGTRLTVT.

This clonotype was seen only a few times. The rearrangement uses TRBV6-2 or TRBV6-3 and TRBJ2-7, with D unclear. Germline assignment: CDR1 MNHEY and CDR2 SVGEGT. The CDR3 totals 14 residues. V gave up 0 bases and J gave up 3 bases, with 9 bases separating them. DNA of the CDR3: TGTGCCAGCAGTTACTCCGGCAGGCGCTACGAGCAGTACTTC. Translation gives CASSYSGRRYEQYF.

V gene TRBV5-1 combines with J gene TRBJ2-1; 7 bases fit TRBD1. This CDR3 is built from 15 residues. The junction had 8 bases not matched to a gene; V was cut back by 2 bases and J by 6 bases. In germline, CDR1 is SGHRS, CDR2 YFSETQ. As DNA, the CDR3 is TGCGCCAGCAGCTTCGACAGGGCCGCCGTCAATGAGCAGTTCTTC. Protein sequence: CASSFDRAAVNEQFF.

This clonotype was observed a few times. The J gene is TRBJ2-1, the V gene TRBV20-1; 7 nucleotides match TRBD2. This CDR3 comprises 13 residues. J was trimmed by 4 bases and V by 6 bases; bases with no gene match: 6. The germline gives CDR1 DFQATT, CDR2 SNEGSKA (reference sequence). CDR3 DNA: TGCAGTGCGATAGCGGGCTGGTACAATGAGCAGTTCTTC. This translates into CSAIAGWYNEQFF.

This clonotype was seen a handful of times. This chain joins TRBV20-1 and TRBJ2-5; TRBD2 matches 13 bases. The CDR3 loop spans 16 amino acids. The V gene end was trimmed by 3 bases and the J gene end by 3 bases; junction bases not matched to a gene: 7. CDR1 is DFQATT, CDR2 SNEGSKA, per germline (reference sequence). CDR3 sequence: CSASTSGRAGKETQYF. The CDR3 nucleotides read TGCAGTGCTAGCACTAGCGGGAGGGCCGGTAAAGAGACCCAGTACTTC.

The rearrangement uses TRBV29-1 and TRBJ2-7; possible D gene TRBD2, 6 bases. The CDR3 runs to 14 residues. CDR1 and CDR2 from the germline V gene are SQVTM and ANQGSEA. CDR3 in amino acids: CSHRGAGLLYEQYF. The CDR3 region has the DNA TGCAGTCACAGAGGGGCGGGACTTCTTTACGAGCAGTACTTC.

This clonotype was recorded a few times. The chain has TRBV14 and TRBJ2-7; D not resolved. V lost 7 bases to trimming and J lost 3 bases, with 13 bases between them. CDR1 and CDR2 from the germline V gene are SGHDN and FVKESK. This CDR3 comprises 13 residues. CDR3 coding DNA: TGTGCCAGCATGAAGGGTCCCCTCTACGAGCAGTACTTC. Translation gives CASMKGPLYEQYF.

The rearrangement links TRBV4-3 to TRBJ2-3, with TRBD2 as a possible D gene (7 bases). The CDR3 has 15 residues. V was trimmed by 0 bases and J by 3 bases, leaving 10 bases between them. Germline CDR1 is LGHNA and CDR2 is YSLEER. Written as DNA, the CDR3 is TGCGCCAGCAGCCAAGAGCGGGGGCGGACAGATACGCAGTATTTT. Protein: CASSQERGRTDTQYF.

CDR3: CASSRSTGELFF. The CDR3 DNA follows: TGTGCCAGCAGCCGATCGACCGGGGAGCTGTTTTTT. The rearrangement links TRBV6-2 or TRBV6-3 to TRBJ2-2; no definite D call. Germline values: CDR1 MNHEY, CDR2 SVGEGT. Trimming stripped 6 bases from V and 5 bases from J, with 7 bases between. This CDR3 is built from 12 residues.

The chain has TRBV5-1 and TRBJ1-1; a possible D gene is TRBD1 (6 bases). Germline V gene data show CDR1 as SGHRS and CDR2 as YFSETQ. The CDR3 sequence is 13 residues long. The V end lost 7 bases, the J end lost 1 base, and 11 bases lay between the germline ends. CDR3 protein: CASYLQGNTEAFF. The DNA for the CDR3 is TGCGCCAGCTACTTACAGGGGAACACTGAAGCTTTCTTT.

This clonotype was seen only a few times. The V call is TRBV5-1, the J call TRBJ1-1; D unclear. The CDR3 runs to 14 residues. Germline CDR1 and CDR2: SGHRS and YFSETQ. Trimming shortened V by 1 base and J by 1 base, and 8 bases separated the two germline ends. The CDR3 bases are TGCGCCAGCAGCTTGACAGCTTCGAACACTGAAGCTTTCTTT. This sequence encodes CASSLTASNTEAFF.

This chain uses TRBV18 with TRBJ2-3; a possible D gene is TRBD2 (5 bases). CDR3 length: 15 residues. The germline gives CDR1 KGHSH, CDR2 LQKENI. Trimming cost V 5 bases and J 5 bases, with 17 bases left between them. The CDR3 is CASSSGPTEGDTQYF. The CDR3 nucleotides read TGTGCCAGCTCATCTGGCCCTACCGAGGGAGATACGCAGTATTTT.